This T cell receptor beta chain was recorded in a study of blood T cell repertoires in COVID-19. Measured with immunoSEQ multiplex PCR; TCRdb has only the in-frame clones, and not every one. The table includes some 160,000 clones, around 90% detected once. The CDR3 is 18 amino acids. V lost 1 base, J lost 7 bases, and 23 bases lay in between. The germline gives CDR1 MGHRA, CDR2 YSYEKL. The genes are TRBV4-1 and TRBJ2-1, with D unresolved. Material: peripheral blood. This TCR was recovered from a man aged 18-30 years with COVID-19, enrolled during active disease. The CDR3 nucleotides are TGCGCCAGCAGCCAAGGATCCCCCGCGGTCCTCCGAAGGAATGAGCAGTTCTTC. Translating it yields CASSQGSPAVLRRNEQFF.